The 30 T cell receptor beta chains below were found in one sample sequenced in a study of T cell responses to AZD1222 COVID-19 vaccine listed by TCRdb under 2021. The meaning of the sample's time point label: baseline before first vaccination. The library was obtained by the immunoSEQ multiplex PCR assay. TCRdb holds this immuneACCESS table with in-frame rearrangements only. Some clones are missing; in checked studies, unresolved V genes explain under half, and the rest has no known cause. Recorded for this sample are roughly 130,000 clones; roughly 88% of them occurred a single time. Approximately 7% of the sample is held by the ten biggest clonotypes. Sample: peripheral blood, taken on day 0 of AZD1222 vaccination. The receptors come from an adult in good health.

The chain recombines TRBV5-1 with TRBJ1-6; tentative D call: TRBD1 (6 bases). CDR1 is SGHRS, CDR2 YFSETQ, per germline. CDR3 length equals 15 residues. The germline V and J ends were trimmed by 0 bases and 5 bases, with 9 bases remaining between them. The CDR3 nucleotides read TGCGCCAGCAGCTTGGGACACAGGGATAATTCACCCCTCCACTTT. This gives the protein CASSLGHRDNSPLHF.

V gene TRBV7-8 combines with J gene TRBJ1-4, with D tentatively TRBD1 (5 bases). V lost 3 bases and J 0 bases, leaving 11 bases between the germline ends. Germline V gene sequence: CDR1 SGHVS, CDR2 FQNEAQ. This CDR3 spans 16 amino acids. CDR3 sequence: CASSFFDSATNEKLFF. The CDR3 nucleotides are TGTGCCAGCAGCTTTTTCGACAGTGCAACTAATGAAAAACTGTTTTTT. The variable domain in full, with the rest retrieved from reference TRBV7-8 and TRBJ1-4, is GAGVSQSPRYKVAKRGQDVALRCDPISGHVSLFWYQQALGQGPEFLTYFQNEAQLDKSGLPSDRFFAERPEGSVSTLKIQRTQQEDSAVYLCASSFFDSATNEKLFFGSGTQLSVL.

The gene calls are TRBV9 and TRBJ1-3; the D is unclear. This CDR3 contains 18 residues. Germline V lookup: CDR1 SGDLS, CDR2 YYNGEE. The ends were cut back, 4 bases at V and 2 bases at J, with 22 bases in the middle. The CDR3 region has the DNA TGTGCCAGCAGCCCCCGCGACATGCGGGGAATAGCTGGAAACACCATATATTTT. Its protein product is CASSPRDMRGIAGNTIYF.

V gene TRBV5-1 combines with J gene TRBJ2-7; a weak D match, TRBD2 (5 bases). CDR1 and CDR2 (germline): SGHRS, YFSETQ. There are 15 residues in the CDR3. Trimming took 3 bases from V and 2 from J, leaving 15 bases between them. The CDR3 loop is CASSSLEREPYEQYF. DNA for the CDR3: TGCGCCAGCAGCTCTCTAGAGAGGGAGCCCTACGAGCAGTACTTC.

Only a few counts were recorded for this clone. The chain couples TRBV18 to TRBJ1-1; tentative D call: TRBD1 (6 bases). The CDR3 length is 14 residues. Trimming took 3 bases from V and 2 from J, leaving 10 bases between them. The germline V gene encodes CDR1 KGHSH and CDR2 LQKENI. CDR3 bases: TGTGCCAGCTCACCGCAAGGGACAAACACTGAAGCTTTCTTT. It encodes CASSPQGTNTEAFF.

CDR3 loop: CASSPGRDYNSPLHF. DNA for the CDR3: TGTGCCAGCAGCCCTGGGCGTGACTATAATTCACCCCTCCACTTT. The rearrangement joins TRBV11-2 to TRBJ1-6; D uncertain. The CDR3 consists of 15 residues. Germline CDR1 reads SGHAT; CDR2 reads FQNNGV. V gave up 5 bases and J gave up 3 bases, with 11 bases separating them. Complete variable domain (other parts from reference TRBV11-2 and TRBJ1-6): EAGVAQSPRYKIIEKRQSVAFWCNPISGHATLYWYQQILGQGPKLLIQFQNNGVVDDSQLPKDRFSAERLKGVDSTLKIQPAKLEDSAVYLCASSPGRDYNSPLHFGNGTRLTVT.

In nucleotides, the CDR3 is TGTGCCAGCAGCTTATGGGGAAACACCATATATTTT. Protein sequence: CASSLWGNTIYF. V is TRBV13 and J is TRBJ1-3; D not certain. Per germline, CDR1 PRHDT and CDR2 FYEKMQ (reference sequence). V lost 2 bases, J lost 4 bases, and 3 bases lay in between. The CDR3 spans 12 residues.

The gene calls are TRBV7-2 and TRBJ1-2; 7 nucleotides align to TRBD1. The germline V gene has CDR1 SGHTA and CDR2 FQGNSA. The CDR3 covers 16 residues. Germline trimming cut 2 bases from V and 4 bases from J; bases unmatched to any gene: 10. CDR3 sequence: CASSLRAGGGGYGYTF. The CDR3 coding sequence is TGTGCCAGCAGCTTACGAGCAGGGGGAGGGGGCTATGGCTACACCTTC.

This clone was seen just once. The chain carries TRBV6-5 and TRBJ1-2, with D uncertain. Per the germline V gene, CDR1 is MNHEY and CDR2 is SVGAGI. The CDR3 loop spans 14 amino acids. Trimming pared 10 bases from V and 0 bases from J, leaving 15 bases between. CDR3 in DNA: TGTGCCACCCAGTTACTAGGCTCTAACTATGGCTACACCTTC. Translation gives CATQLLGSNYGYTF.

This chain joins TRBV18 and TRBJ2-3; D possibly corresponds to TRBD1 (6 bases). This CDR3 contains 15 residues. V shed 5 bases and J shed 4 bases, with 16 bases lying between them. CDR1 and CDR2 from the germline V gene are KGHSH and LQKENI. The CDR3 region is CASSSQTNRADTQYF. The DNA for the CDR3 is TGTGCCAGCTCAAGTCAAACAAACAGGGCAGATACGCAGTATTTT.

J is TRBJ2-2 and V is TRBV5-4, with D possibly called TRBD1 or TRBD2 (5 bases each). Deletions cut 0 bases from V and 2 bases from J, with 11 bases between. This CDR3 has 16 residues. Germline CDR1 is SGHNT and CDR2 is YYREEE (reference sequence). CDR3 in DNA: TGTGCCAGCAGCTTGGCATCGGGGCCTAACACCGGGGAGCTGTTTTTT. Translated, it gives CASSLASGPNTGELFF.

The V gene is TRBV7-2, the J gene TRBJ1-5, with a tentative D call TRBD1 (6 bases). The CDR3 consists of 15 residues. Germline V CDR1 and CDR2: SGHTA, FQGNSA. The V end lost 1 base, the J end lost 7 bases, and 14 bases lay between the germline ends. The CDR3 DNA reads as TGTGCCAGCAGCTTAGGAGGGGGGGACGGGCAGCCCCAGCATTTT. This codes for CASSLGGGDGQPQHF.

The rearrangement uses TRBV6-4 and TRBJ1-2, with 9 bases matching TRBD1. V trimming: 8 bases; J trimming: 8 bases; junction bases outside the gene matches: 12. Germline V CDR1 and CDR2: MRHNA, SNTAGT. There are 14 residues in the CDR3. This CDR3 reads CASSPNQGQGGYTF. CDR3 in DNA: TGTGCCAGCTCCCCAAACCAGGGACAGGGAGGCTACACCTTC.

CDR3 nucleotides: TGTGCCAGCAGCTGGACTCGACGGAGCGGCTCCTACGAGCAGTACTTC. Amino acids: CASSWTRRSGSYEQYF. V is TRBV5-8 and J is TRBJ2-7; weak D call: TRBD2 (5 bases). The V end lost 3 bases, the J end lost 0 bases, and 16 bases lay between the germline ends. The CDR3 spans 16 residues. The germline gives CDR1 SGHTS, CDR2 YDEGEE.

The chain has TRBV30 and TRBJ1-1; D uncertain. V shed 1 base and J shed 4 bases, with 7 bases lying between them. CDR3 size: 12 residues. CDR1 and CDR2 (germline): GTSNPN, SVGIG (reference sequence). Here the CDR3 DNA reads TGTGCCTGGAGTGAGTCGCCCACTGAAGCTTTCTTT. Its translation is CAWSESPTEAFF. The full variable domain, with the rest looked up from reference TRBV30 and TRBJ1-1, is SQTIHQWPATLVQPVGSPLSLECTVEGTSNPNLYWYRQAAGRGLQLLFYSVGIGQISSEVPQNLSASRPQDRQFILSSKKLLLSDSGFYLCAWSESPTEAFFGQGTRLTVV.

The CDR3, as DNA: TGTGCCATCAGAGCGCAGGACAGGGACGGTCAGCCCCAGCATTTT. As protein: CAIRAQDRDGQPQHF. This chain uses TRBV10-3 with TRBJ1-5; TRBD1 matches 8 bases. The ends lost 6 bases at V and 6 bases at J; junction bases unmatched: 10. Germline CDR1 ENHRY, CDR2 SYGVKD. The length of the CDR3 is 15 residues.

V gene TRBV20-1 combines with J gene TRBJ2-7; D possibly uses TRBD1 or TRBD2 (5 bases each). CDR1 is DFQATT and CDR2 is SNEGSKA in the germline V gene (reference sequence). The V gene lost 3 bases and the J gene lost 5 bases, with 14 bases spanning the gap. The CDR3 length is 13 residues. CDR3 amino acids: CSASWQGGHEQYF. CDR3 DNA sequence: TGCAGTGCTAGTTGGCAGGGCGGGCACGAGCAGTACTTC.

The gene calls are TRBV2 and TRBJ1-4, with D perhaps TRBD1 (5 bases). Germline CDR1 SNHLY, CDR2 FYNNEI. The CDR3 runs to 14 residues. The V gene lost 3 bases and the J gene lost 10 bases, with 15 bases spanning the gap. The CDR3 nucleotides read TGTGCCAGCAGTGAGAAGCGAAGCGGGGGAAAACTGTTTTTT. It yields the protein CASSEKRSGGKLFF.

This clone showed up just a few times. The genes are TRBV6-5 and TRBJ2-7; perhaps TRBD1 as D (5 bases). In germline, CDR1 is MNHEY, CDR2 SVGAGI. This CDR3 is built from 15 residues. The V gene lost 7 bases and the J gene lost 3 bases, with 19 bases spanning the gap. The CDR3 DNA follows: TGTGCCAGCACTCCCCCGGCAGGGCATCTCTACGAGCAGTACTTC. Protein: CASTPPAGHLYEQYF.

The chain joins TRBV12-1 to TRBJ2-5; the tabulated D call, TRBD2, remains unverified against the DNA. TRBV12-1 is reported as a pseudogene. CDR3 length: 14 amino acids. The chain's CDR3 is CASSSGSGRKTQYF. CDR3 nucleotide sequence: TGTGCCAGCAGCTCAGGTAGCGGGAGAAAGACCCAGTACTTC.

The J gene is TRBJ2-3, the V gene TRBV29-1; TRBD1 aligns across 8 bases. Per the germline V gene, CDR1 is SQVTM and CDR2 is ANQGSEA. This CDR3 region has 14 residues. The ends lost 3 bases at V and 4 bases at J; junction bases unmatched: 6. CDR3 sequence: CSVDDRGGADTQYF. In nucleotides, the CDR3 is TGCAGCGTTGACGACAGGGGCGGGGCAGATACGCAGTATTTT.

The chain couples TRBV7-3 to TRBJ2-1; 13 bases map to TRBD2. Germline CDR1 reads SGHTA; CDR2 reads FQGTGA. Trimming cost V 5 bases and J 5 bases; bases outside gene matches: 3. The CDR3 consists of 15 residues. The CDR3 reads CASSPGLAGNNEQFF. The CDR3 DNA follows: TGTGCCAGCAGCCCGGGACTAGCGGGAAACAATGAGCAGTTCTTC.

CDR3 nucleotides: TGTGCCAGCAGCTTAAGGGATTCACCCCTCCACTTT. Its translation: CASSLRDSPLHF. The chain links TRBV11-2 to TRBJ1-6; D gene unclear. Germline V gene data show CDR1 as SGHAT and CDR2 as FQNNGV. This CDR3 region has 12 residues. V was trimmed by 2 bases and J by 8 bases, leaving 4 bases between them.

This chain connects TRBV6-1 to TRBJ2-7; D gene unclear. The germline V gene has CDR1 MNHNS and CDR2 SASEGT. Trimming took off 2 bases at V and 5 bases at J, with 1 base between the two ends. CDR3 size: 10 residues. The DNA for the CDR3 is TGTGCCAGCAGTGAAAACGAGCAGTACTTC. The encoded protein is CASSENEQYF.

The chain employs TRBV5-4 and TRBJ1-1; no clear D. The CDR3 sequence is 12 residues long. Trimming took off 0 bases at V and 4 bases at J, with 4 bases between the two ends. Germline CDR1 and CDR2: SGHNT and YYREEE (reference sequence). CDR3 sequence: CASSLDTTEAFF. CDR3 coding DNA: TGTGCCAGCAGCTTGGACACCACTGAAGCTTTCTTT.

The chain is built from TRBV7-6 and TRBJ1-3, with 10 bases matching TRBD1. The V and J ends lost 1 base and 0 bases, in that order; junction bases with no gene match: 0. Germline CDR1 SGHVS, CDR2 FNYEAQ. The CDR3 has 16 amino acids. The CDR3 DNA reads TGTGCCAGCAGCTTAGGACAGGGGGCCTCTGGAAACACCATATATTTT. It specifies CASSLGQGASGNTIYF.

This chain's CDR3 is CASSLSGGSYGYTF. CDR3 DNA sequence: TGTGCCAGCAGCTTAAGCGGGGGAAGCTATGGCTACACCTTC. This sequence joins TRBV7-9 and TRBJ1-2, with D possibly TRBD1 on 5 matching bases. The length of the CDR3 is 14 residues. V was trimmed by 2 bases and J by 4 bases, leaving 11 bases between them. The germline V gene has CDR1 SEHNR and CDR2 FQNEAQ (reference sequence). Using reference TRBV7-9 and TRBJ1-2 for the parts outside the CDR3, the full variable domain is DTGVSQNPRHKITKRGQNVTFRCDPISEHNRLYWYRQTLGQGPEFLTYFQNEAQLEKSRLLSDRFSAERPKGSFSTLEIQRTEQGDSAMYLCASSLSGGSYGYTFGSGTRLTVV.

The CDR3 is CASRGPGTDTQYF. CDR3 DNA sequence: TGTGCCAGCAGGGGGCCGGGCACAGATACGCAGTATTTT. This chain uses TRBV6-5 with TRBJ2-3, with D possibly being TRBD1 (5 bases). The CDR3 extends over 13 amino acids. The germline V and J ends were trimmed by 6 bases and 1 base, with 8 bases remaining between them. CDR1 is MNHEY, CDR2 SVGAGI, per germline.

This chain joins TRBV7-9 and TRBJ2-3; D gene uncertain. Trimming took 2 bases from V and 1 from J, leaving 10 bases between them. This CDR3 spans 15 amino acids. Germline V lookup: CDR1 SEHNR, CDR2 FQNEAQ (reference sequence). The CDR3 loop reads CASSLMGSGTDTQYF. CDR3 bases: TGTGCCAGCAGCTTAATGGGCTCGGGCACAGATACGCAGTATTTT.

The chain is built from TRBV5-1 and TRBJ2-5; weak D call: TRBD2 (5 bases). Germline assignment: CDR1 SGHRS and CDR2 YFSETQ. The CDR3 sequence is 14 residues long. The V end was cut by 2 bases, the J end by 1 base, with 9 bases between. CDR3 sequence reads: CASSLIGGQETQYF. In DNA form, the CDR3 reads TGCGCCAGCAGCTTAATAGGAGGCCAAGAGACCCAGTACTTC.